The 9 T cell receptor beta chains below all came from one sample that was sequenced in a study of early stage breast cancer tumors. Some clones are missing from TCRdb's copy, which holds only in-frame ones; the method was immunoSEQ multiplex PCR. The repertoire holds 44,000 or so clones, with about 83% as singletons. The sequenced sample consisted of blood. The receptors shown here come from a person aged 45-65 years with breast cancer.

The chain is built from TRBV7-8 and TRBJ1-5; a possible D gene is TRBD1 (6 bases). This CDR3 is 14 amino acids long. From germline, CDR1 is SGHVS and CDR2 FQNEAQ. Trimming stripped 6 bases from V and 7 bases from J, with 16 bases between. In DNA, the CDR3 is TGTGCCAGCAGTTCCCACAGGGTTTGGCAGCCCCAGCATTTT. Translation gives CASSSHRVWQPQHF.

This clone was found once. The chain uses TRBV5-6 and TRBJ2-3, with TRBD2 matching over 8 bases. Germline lookup yields CDR1 SGHDT and CDR2 YYEEEE. The CDR3 sequence is 18 residues long. Trimming at V came to 3 bases and at J to 4 bases, leaving 16 bases not matched to a gene. The CDR3 DNA follows: TGTGCCAGCAGCTCGCGGGGGGTGGGTACTACAACCCCAGATACGCAGTATTTT. It specifies CASSSRGVGTTTPDTQYF.

J is TRBJ2-1 and V is TRBV29-1, with TRBD2 as a possible D gene (6 bases). This CDR3 is built from 14 residues. The V end was cut by 6 bases, the J end by 2 bases, with 14 bases between. CDR1 and CDR2 (germline): SQVTM, ANQGSEA. The CDR3 DNA follows: TGCAGCGTCGCCTTCTCGGGGGCCTACAATGAGCAGTTCTTC. This encodes CSVAFSGAYNEQFF.

This clone was detected a few times. This rearrangement joins TRBV7-2 to TRBJ2-6, with D maybe TRBD1 (5 bases). Looked up from germline, CDR1 is SGHTA and CDR2 is FQGNSA. This CDR3 spans 17 amino acids. Trimming removed 2 bases from V and 2 bases from J, with 13 bases in between. CDR3 DNA: TGTGCCAGCAGCTTAATCAGGGCTGCAACTGGGGCCAACGTCCTGACTTTC. This gives the protein CASSLIRAATGANVLTF.

This rearrangement joins TRBV30 to TRBJ1-2; the D is unclear. CDR1 is GTSNPN, CDR2 SVGIG, per germline (reference sequence). The CDR3 runs 12 residues. The V end was cut by 0 bases, the J end by 4 bases, with 6 bases between. The CDR3 DNA reads TGTGCCTGGAGTGTACCGGTCTATGGCTACACCTTC. Protein: CAWSVPVYGYTF.

This CDR3 reads CASSLGGRDNSPLHF. As DNA, the CDR3 is TGTGCCAGCAGCTTAGGGGGGCGCGATAATTCACCCCTCCACTTT. The chain joins TRBV7-9 to TRBJ1-6, with D possibly TRBD1 on 6 matching bases. With 1 base removed from V and 5 bases from J, the gap between germline ends came to 9 bases. The CDR3 has 15 amino acids. The germline CDR1 and CDR2 sequences are SEHNR and FQNEAQ (reference sequence).

The chain combines TRBV13 with TRBJ1-1; D is uncertain. The CDR3 covers 13 residues. Germline lookup yields CDR1 PRHDT and CDR2 FYEKMQ (reference sequence). Deletions cut 5 bases from V and 0 bases from J, with 7 bases between. CDR3: CASSRPMNTEAFF. The CDR3 nucleotides are TGTGCCAGCAGCCGCCCTATGAACACTGAAGCTTTCTTT.

The rearrangement uses TRBV9 and TRBJ2-3; the match to TRBD2 covers 11 bases. This CDR3 spans 17 amino acids. Unmatched junction bases numbered 11, after V lost 4 bases and J lost 4 bases. Germline CDR1 is SGDLS and CDR2 is YYNGEE. In DNA, the CDR3 is TGTGCCAGCAGCCAGAGGGGTAGCGGGGGGGCTGCAGATACGCAGTATTTT. Protein product: CASSQRGSGGAADTQYF.

The chain employs TRBV2 and TRBJ1-4; no definite D call. CDR3 length: 12 amino acids. Deletions cut 4 bases from V and 8 bases from J, with 8 bases between. Per the germline V gene, CDR1 is SNHLY and CDR2 is FYNNEI. The DNA of the CDR3 is TGTGCCAGCAGTGTGTCGGAAGAAAAACTGTTTTTT. This translates into CASSVSEEKLFF.